What follows are 20 T cell receptor beta chains derived from one specimen sequenced in a study of shared clonotypes between healthy human individuals. Naive CD8 cells comprised CD45RO-negative, CCR7-positively selected cells, excluding terminally differentiated effector memory CD45RA+ cells. The protocol was immunoSEQ multiplex PCR, while the TCRdb copy is restricted to in-frame clones and leaves out a portion. The profile shows some 2.1 million clones, about 95% of them singletons. Sequencing was performed on naive CD8+ T cells sorted from blood. The receptors derive from a man between 18 and 29 years old in good health.

V is TRBV7-9 and J is TRBJ1-4; TRBD1 is a possible D gene (5 bases). The ends were cut back, 2 bases at V and 6 bases at J, with 13 bases in the middle. The CDR3 is 15 residues long. CDR1 SEHNR and CDR2 FQNEAQ come from the germline V gene (reference sequence). The CDR3 protein is CASSLWGEEDEKLFF. As DNA, the CDR3 is TGTGCCAGCAGCTTATGGGGGGAGGAAGATGAAAAACTGTTTTTT.

The chain links TRBV9 to TRBJ2-1, with 12 bases fitting TRBD2. Germline CDR1 reads SGDLS; CDR2 reads YYNGEE. This CDR3 is built from 14 residues. Trimming removed 1 base from V and 7 bases from J; junction bases left unmatched: 0. CDR3: CASSVTSGGNEQFF. The DNA for the CDR3 is TGTGCCAGCAGCGTAACTAGCGGGGGGAATGAGCAGTTCTTC.

This chain connects TRBV27 to TRBJ1-6; D possibly corresponds to TRBD1 (5 bases). Germline values: CDR1 MNHEY, CDR2 SMNVEV (reference sequence). The CDR3 has 14 residues. V gave up 3 bases and J gave up 7 bases, with 10 bases separating them. This chain's CDR3 is CASSFGTQNSPLHF. CDR3 in DNA: TGTGCCAGCAGTTTTGGGACGCAAAATTCACCCCTCCACTTT.

The chain carries TRBV5-6 and TRBJ2-3; D is perhaps TRBD1 or TRBD2 (5 bases each). There are 17 residues in the CDR3. The germline V and J ends were trimmed by 5 bases and 3 bases, with 22 bases remaining between them. CDR1 is SGHDT, CDR2 YYEEEE, per germline. The DNA of the CDR3 is TGTGCCAGCAGACACCACCCGGGTTGGGGGTTAACAGATACGCAGTATTTT. Its translation: CASRHHPGWGLTDTQYF.

The chain employs TRBV27 and TRBJ1-1, with D uncertain. Germline CDR1 MNHEY, CDR2 SMNVEV (reference sequence). The CDR3 runs to 13 residues. Trimming cost V 6 bases and J 3 bases, with 11 bases left between them. CDR3 bases: TGTGCCAGCAGGGTGACATGGGACACTGAAGCTTTCTTT. Translating it yields CASRVTWDTEAFF.

This clone has just a few counts. The CDR3, as DNA: TGTGCCAGCAGTTATCCTGGGACAGGCCTTTACAATGAGCAGTTCTTC. Amino acid sequence: CASSYPGTGLYNEQFF. This sequence joins TRBV27 and TRBJ2-1; 8 bases align to TRBD1. V lost 4 bases and J lost 4; bases outside the gene matches: 9. CDR3 length equals 16 residues. CDR1 is MNHEY and CDR2 is SMNVEV in the germline V gene (reference sequence).

This clone was recorded only once. The V and J genes are TRBV4-1 and TRBJ2-1; D not resolved. The germline CDR1 and CDR2 sequences are MGHRA and YSYEKL. The CDR3 spans 16 residues. V shed 0 bases and J shed 4 bases, with 13 bases lying between them. The CDR3 region is CASSQDGPEQYNEQFF. The CDR3 DNA follows: TGCGCCAGCAGCCAAGATGGACCGGAACAATACAATGAGCAGTTCTTC.

The rearrangement uses TRBV28 and TRBJ1-2; D gene unclear. In germline, CDR1 is MDHEN, CDR2 SYDVKM. The CDR3 consists of 16 residues. V was cut by 3 bases and J by 0 bases, with 14 bases left in between. The CDR3 spells CASSFLSAPSNYGYTF. In nucleotides, the CDR3 is TGTGCCAGCAGTTTTCTATCGGCACCATCTAACTATGGCTACACCTTC.

The chain carries TRBV19 and TRBJ1-3; D is uncertain. The CDR3 is 10 amino acids. With 6 bases removed from V and 8 bases from J, the gap between germline ends came to 5 bases. Germline CDR1 LNHDA, CDR2 SQIVND (reference sequence). CDR3 protein: CASSGDTIYF. CDR3 sequence (DNA): TGTGCCAGTAGCGGGGACACCATATATTTT.

The J gene is TRBJ2-7, the V gene TRBV14; D is perhaps TRBD1 (6 bases). Trimming removed 4 bases from V and 3 bases from J, with 19 bases in between. CDR3 length: 16 amino acids. The V gene's germline CDR1 is SGHDN and CDR2 FVKESK. The CDR3 nucleotides read TGTGCCAGCAGCCCTTGGGGGAGCGGACAGTACTACGAGCAGTACTTC. Its translation is CASSPWGSGQYYEQYF.

This clone was observed a single time. This sequence joins TRBV10-3 and TRBJ2-3, with 9 bases identical to TRBD1. Germline CDR1 and CDR2: ENHRY and SYGVKD. The CDR3 consists of 16 residues. With V trimmed by 4 bases and J by 2 bases, 7 bases remained unmatched. The CDR3 here is CAISVSGTGITDTQYF. The CDR3 coding sequence is TGTGCCATCAGTGTCAGCGGGACAGGGATCACAGATACGCAGTATTTT.

The J gene is TRBJ2-3, the V gene TRBV29-1; TRBD1 matches 8 bases. This CDR3 has 14 residues. The ends lost 5 bases at V and 5 bases at J; junction bases unmatched: 9. CDR1 SQVTM and CDR2 ANQGSEA come from the germline V gene. The CDR3 sequence is CSVPDRGAGDTQYF. DNA for the CDR3: TGCAGCGTTCCTGACAGGGGCGCGGGAGATACGCAGTATTTT.

The table lists this clone with a count of one. The genes are TRBV28 and TRBJ2-5; TRBD1 agrees at 7 bases. Germline trimming cut 11 bases from V and 0 bases from J; bases unmatched to any gene: 6. The CDR3 extends over 13 amino acids. Germline V lookup: CDR1 MDHEN, CDR2 SYDVKM. The CDR3 here is CAGKDRYQETQYF. The DNA of the CDR3 is TGTGCCGGTAAGGACAGGTACCAAGAGACCCAGTACTTC.

The chain employs TRBV9 and TRBJ2-7; 8 bases fit TRBD2. V was clipped by 5 bases and J by 4 bases; unmatched bases: 11. The germline V gene encodes CDR1 SGDLS and CDR2 YYNGEE. CDR3 length equals 15 residues. This CDR3 reads CASSDSGARDYEQYF. The DNA for the CDR3 is TGTGCCAGCAGTGATAGCGGGGCGAGGGATTACGAGCAGTACTTC. The full variable domain, with the rest looked up from reference TRBV9 and TRBJ2-7, is DSGVTQTPKHLITATGQRVTLRCSPRSGDLSVYWYQQSLDQGLQFLIQYYNGEERAKGNILERFSAQQFPDLHSELNLSSLELGDSALYFCASSDSGARDYEQYFGPGTRLTVT.

The chain uses TRBV6-1 and TRBJ1-1; D call uncertain. CDR1 and CDR2 (germline): MNHNS, SASEGT. The length of the CDR3 is 14 residues. Trimming cost V 4 bases and J 1 base, with 10 bases left between them. CDR3 in DNA: TGTGCCAGCAGTGGGGAGGTTTGGAACACTGAAGCTTTCTTT. Translating it yields CASSGEVWNTEAFF.

V usage is TRBV7-9 and J usage is TRBJ1-3; no clear D. V lost 11 bases and J lost 0, with 14 bases in between. The CDR3 runs to 14 residues. The V gene's germline CDR1 is SEHNR and CDR2 FQNEAQ (reference sequence). The CDR3 coding sequence is TGTGCCGTCGAGACGTTTAGCTCTGGAAACACCATATATTTT. The encoded protein is CAVETFSSGNTIYF.

The rearrangement joins TRBV5-4 to TRBJ2-1; D is unclear. Between the trimmed V and J ends, which lost 4 bases and 4 bases, there was a span of 6 bases. Germline CDR1 SGHNT, CDR2 YYREEE (reference sequence). The length of the CDR3 is 12 residues. CDR3 protein: CASSGNYNEQFF. DNA for the CDR3: TGTGCCAGCAGCGGAAATTACAATGAGCAGTTCTTC.

The V call is TRBV27, the J call TRBJ1-2, with TRBD1 as a possible D gene (6 bases). This CDR3 region has 13 residues. V lost 5 bases, J lost 8 bases, and 15 bases lay in between. Germline loops: CDR1 MNHEY, CDR2 SMNVEV (reference sequence). In DNA, the CDR3 is TGTGCCAGCAGTCCCAGGGGTGGTAGGGGCTACACCTTC. This translates into CASSPRGGRGYTF.

About this clone itself: Other nucleotide sequences in the sample specify the same CDR3. V is TRBV7-2 and J is TRBJ2-1; TRBD2 matches at 9 bases. The CDR3 is made up of 17 amino acids. The ends lost 2 bases at V and 0 bases at J; junction bases unmatched: 5. Germline V gene data show CDR1 as SGHTA and CDR2 as FQGNSA. CDR3 sequence reads: CASSLLAGLSSYNEQFF. The CDR3 region has the DNA TGTGCCAGCAGCTTACTAGCGGGGCTTAGCTCCTACAATGAGCAGTTCTTC.

The chain carries TRBV10-2 and TRBJ2-7, with D possibly called TRBD1 or TRBD2 (5 bases each). Germline CDR1 WSHSY, CDR2 SAAADI. Trimming took off 8 bases at V and 1 base at J, with 12 bases between the two ends. CDR3 length equals 13 residues. The CDR3 bases are TGCGCCAGCGGGGGTTGGGGTTCCTACGAGCAGTACTTC. It encodes CASGGWGSYEQYF.